The rows below give T cell receptor beta chains drawn from one sample of a study of identical twins. TCRdb recomputed calls from the 5' RACE reads with MiXCR, one row per CDR3 protein. The table has approximately 470,000 distinct CDR3 sequences, approximately 15% seen once; the top ten hold more than 0.5%. The sample was also linked to a second study, of yellow fever vaccine responses in identical twins.

The sample comprised CD4+ T cells sorted from blood. The receptors stem from a woman aged 18-35 years in good health. Both conserved end residues are part of each CDR3. The D gene is left open where the match is weak. The size of a clone is reported for some rows only, either as once, few or many, or as a class for expanded clones.

CDR3 DNA | CDR3 protein | CDR3 length | clone size | V gene | D gene | J gene
TGTGCCAGCAGCCCTGCAACCGGGACAGGGGTCCTAGCCAAAAACATTCAGTACTTC | CASSPATGTGVLAKNIQYF | 19 | - | TRBV11-2 | TRBD1 | TRBJ2-4
TGTGCCAGCAGCATTAGCCGGGACAGGGGGCGTTTC | CASSISRDRGRF | 12 | few | TRBV21-1 | - | TRBJ2-7
TGCGCCAGCTCGACGGGGAATTCACCCCTCCACTTT | CASSTGNSPLHF | 12 | few | TRBV5-1 | - | TRBJ1-6
TGTGCCAGCAGTCACGGAAGGGCGAACTCCTACAATGAGCAGTTCTTC | CASSHGRANSYNEQFF | 16 | - | TRBV6-5 | - | TRBJ2-1
TGCAGTGCTAGGTGGACTAGCGGGGGTTTGACAGATACGCAGTATTTT | CSARWTSGGLTDTQYF | 16 | - | TRBV20-1 | TRBD2 | TRBJ2-3
TGTGCCAGCAGTTTCGGGCATATTGAGTACTTC | CASSFGHIEYF | 11 | few | TRBV28 | - | TRBJ2-7
TGTGCCACCAGCAGAGCACTAGCCCCAACGATCTACGAGCAGTACTTC | CATSRALAPTIYEQYF | 16 | few | TRBV15 | - | TRBJ2-7
TGTGCCAGCAGTTACGGGCCGGGAAACACAGATACGCAGTATTTT | CASSYGPGNTDTQYF | 15 | few | TRBV6-2/TRBV6-3 | - | TRBJ2-3
TGTGCCAGCAGCATCCGGGGGACTAGCGGATACAATGAGCAGTTCTTC | CASSIRGTSGYNEQFF | 16 | few | TRBV9 | TRBD2 | TRBJ2-1
TGTGCCAGCAGTTCTAGCGGGAGCAGCACAGATACGCAGTATTTT | CASSSSGSSTDTQYF | 15 | few | TRBV7-2 | TRBD2 | TRBJ2-3
TGTGCCAGTCTCCCTGAAACTCGGGACAGGGAGTTCTTC | CASLPETRDREFF | 13 | - | TRBV19 | TRBD1 | TRBJ2-1
TGTGCCACCAGTGGACTAGCGGGGGGCACAGATACGCAGTATTTT | CATSGLAGGTDTQYF | 15 | - | TRBV24-1 | TRBD2 | TRBJ2-3
TGTGCCAGCAGCCTTAGGACAGGGGTAGGGGGTGAGCAGTTCTTC | CASSLRTGVGGEQFF | 15 | - | TRBV5-8 | TRBD1 | TRBJ2-1
TGTGCCAGCAGTTTAGCTAGCGGGAGCAACTACGAGCAGTACTTC | CASSLASGSNYEQYF | 15 | - | TRBV12-3/TRBV12-4 | TRBD2 | TRBJ2-7
TGTGCCAGCAGCCTGGGTGGGGTAGCGAACACTGAAGCTTTCTTT | CASSLGGVANTEAFF | 15 | - | TRBV7-2 | - | TRBJ1-1
TGCAGTGCCCACGGATCGGGACCCTCCTACAATGAGCAGTTCTTC | CSAHGSGPSYNEQFF | 15 | few | TRBV20-1 | - | TRBJ2-1
TGCAGTGCTAGAAAGATAGTCCAGAGAGATACGCAGTATTTT | CSARKIVQRDTQYF | 14 | few | TRBV20-1 | - | TRBJ2-3
TGTGCCAGCAGCCAAAACAGGGGGCCACCCAATGAAAAACTGTTTTTT | CASSQNRGPPNEKLFF | 16 | few | TRBV7-9 | TRBD1 | TRBJ1-4
TGTGCCAGCAGTTTACTAGCAGGGCTTGAGTTCTTC | CASSLLAGLEFF | 12 | few | TRBV28 | - | TRBJ2-1
TGTGCCAGCTGTGAACCCACCGGGAGACCGGGGGGGTTGTCCTACGAGCAGTACTTC | CASCEPTGRPGGLSYEQYF | 19 | - | TRBV12-3/TRBV12-4 | TRBD2 | TRBJ2-7
TGTGCCAGCAGCCTTCGTCCGGGACTAGCGTCGAGTAATGAGCAGTTCTTC | CASSLRPGLASSNEQFF | 17 | few | TRBV7-2 | TRBD2 | TRBJ2-1
TGTGCCAGCAGGACAGGGCGGGAAAAACTGTTTTTT | CASRTGREKLFF | 12 | - | TRBV3-1 | TRBD1 | TRBJ1-4
TGCGCCAGCAGCTTGGCGCCCAGGGGCCATGAAGCTTTCTTT | CASSLAPRGHEAFF | 14 | - | TRBV5-1 | - | TRBJ1-1
TGTGCAAGTCGCTCTCCCCGGGAACTCACGGAGGGGGAGCAGTTCTTC | CASRSPRELTEGEQFF | 16 | - | TRBV12-2 | - | TRBJ2-1
TGTGCCAGCAGCTTAGTAATAAGCACAGATACGCAGTATTTT | CASSLVISTDTQYF | 14 | few | TRBV7-2 | - | TRBJ2-3
TGTGCCAGCTCACCCTATGAACAGGGGATTGCTTTCTTT | CASSPYEQGIAFF | 13 | few | TRBV18 | TRBD1 | TRBJ1-1
TGTGCCAGCAGCCGTCGGGACAGACAAGAAGCTTTCTTT | CASSRRDRQEAFF | 13 | - | TRBV6-2/TRBV6-3 | TRBD1 | TRBJ1-1
TGCAGCGCCCTAGGGTACACTGAAGCTTTCTTT | CSALGYTEAFF | 11 | - | TRBV29-1 | - | TRBJ1-1
TGTGCCAGCAGCCGCAGCGGTGCGGGGGAGCAGTACTTC | CASSRSGAGEQYF | 13 | few | TRBV6-1 | - | TRBJ2-7
TGTGCCAGCACCCCAAAAAGGGGTGAGCAGTTCTTC | CASTPKRGEQFF | 12 | - | TRBV5-6 | - | TRBJ2-1
TGTGCCAGCAGCACATACGTCGGGGGTGTAAACACCGGGGAGCTGTTTTTT | CASSTYVGGVNTGELFF | 17 | many | TRBV7-3 | - | TRBJ2-2
TGTGCCAGCAGTCGCCCCGGGACTAGCGGGAAGAGCTCCTACAATGAGCAGTTCTTC | CASSRPGTSGKSSYNEQFF | 19 | - | TRBV12-3/TRBV12-4 | TRBD2 | TRBJ2-1
TGCAGTGCTAGAGGTCAGCGGGAGAAGCCCTACGAGCAGTACTTC | CSARGQREKPYEQYF | 15 | - | TRBV20-1 | TRBD2 | TRBJ2-7
TGTGCCACCAGCAGGGCTAGCACAGATACGCAGTATTTT | CATSRASTDTQYF | 13 | many | TRBV15 | - | TRBJ2-3
TGCAGCGTTGTGGGGACTAGCGGGGGTCTATCCTACAATGAGCAGTTCTTC | CSVVGTSGGLSYNEQFF | 17 | few | TRBV29-1 | TRBD2 | TRBJ2-1
TGTGCCAGCTCCGTGGACAGGGGCACCTACGAGCAGTACTTC | CASSVDRGTYEQYF | 14 | - | TRBV18 | TRBD1 | TRBJ2-7
TGCAGTGCTAGAAAGACAGTTTATAGCAATCAGCCCCAGCATTTT | CSARKTVYSNQPQHF | 15 | - | TRBV20-1 | - | TRBJ1-5
TGTGCCAGCAGCCGCAAGTCAGGGAATGAGCAGTTCTTC | CASSRKSGNEQFF | 13 | - | TRBV7-9 | - | TRBJ2-1
TGTGCCAGCAGTTTATTCAGCGGGACCCTCTACGAGCAGTACTTC | CASSLFSGTLYEQYF | 15 | - | TRBV27 | TRBD2 | TRBJ2-7
TGCGCCAGCAGTACCGGGATCGAGCAGTACTTC | CASSTGIEQYF | 11 | - | TRBV5-1 | - | TRBJ2-7
TGTGCCAGCAGTTCCCTTCGGGACAGTTACAATGAGCAGTTCTTC | CASSSLRDSYNEQFF | 15 | few | TRBV28 | TRBD1 | TRBJ2-1
TGTGCCAGCAGTAAGGCTGGGGGAGAACCCTACGAGCAGTACTTC | CASSKAGGEPYEQYF | 15 | few | TRBV7-8 | - | TRBJ2-7
TGTGCCAGCTCGCGACTAGCGGGAGGGCCATTACACGAGCAGTACTTC | CASSRLAGGPLHEQYF | 16 | - | TRBV18 | TRBD2 | TRBJ2-7
TGTGCCAGCAGCCAAGTGTGGGGAAGTTCCTACGAGCAGTACTTC | CASSQVWGSSYEQYF | 15 | few | TRBV3-1 | - | TRBJ2-7
TGTGCCAGCAGTTACAATTTACAGGGGGCCTACGAGCAGTACTTC | CASSYNLQGAYEQYF | 15 | - | TRBV6-5 | TRBD1 | TRBJ2-7
TGTGCCACCAGTGATTCCCGGACGCCCGGTAGCGATACGCAGTATTTT | CATSDSRTPGSDTQYF | 16 | few | TRBV24-1 | - | TRBJ2-3
TGTGCCAGCAGCTTAGAAGGTAGTGGTGCGGTCGCCTACGAGCAGTACTTC | CASSLEGSGAVAYEQYF | 17 | - | TRBV7-9 | - | TRBJ2-7
TGTGCCAGCAGCCGACAGGGGGCCTCAGATACGCAGTATTTT | CASSRQGASDTQYF | 14 | - | TRBV7-9 | TRBD1 | TRBJ2-3
TGCAGCGTGGACCGGACAGGGTACGGAGAGACCCAGTACTTC | CSVDRTGYGETQYF | 14 | - | TRBV29-1 | TRBD1 | TRBJ2-5
TGTGCCAGCAGTACAACCCTAGCGGGAGCTTACAATGAGCAGTTCTTC | CASSTTLAGAYNEQFF | 16 | few | TRBV6-2/TRBV6-3 | TRBD2 | TRBJ2-1